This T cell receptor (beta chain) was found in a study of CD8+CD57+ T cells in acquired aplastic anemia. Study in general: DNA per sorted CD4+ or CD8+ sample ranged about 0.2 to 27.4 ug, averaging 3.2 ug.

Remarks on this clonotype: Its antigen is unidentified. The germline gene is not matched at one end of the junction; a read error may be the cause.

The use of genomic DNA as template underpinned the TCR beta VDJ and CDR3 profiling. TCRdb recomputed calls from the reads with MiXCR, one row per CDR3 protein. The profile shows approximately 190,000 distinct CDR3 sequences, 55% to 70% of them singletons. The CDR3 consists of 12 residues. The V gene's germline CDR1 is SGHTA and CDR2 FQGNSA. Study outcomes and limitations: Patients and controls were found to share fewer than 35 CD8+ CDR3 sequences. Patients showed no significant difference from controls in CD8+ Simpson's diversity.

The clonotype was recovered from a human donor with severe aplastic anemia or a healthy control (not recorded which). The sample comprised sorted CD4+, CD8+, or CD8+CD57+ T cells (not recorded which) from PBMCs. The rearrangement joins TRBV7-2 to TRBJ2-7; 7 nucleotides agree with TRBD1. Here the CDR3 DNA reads TGTGCCAGCAGCTTATCCTGGGGGACAGTTGGGTTC. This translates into CASSLSWGTVGF.